This T cell receptor (beta chain) was captured by sequencing in a study of Graves' ophthalmopathy and Graves' hyperthyroidism. This CDR3 spans 17 amino acids. Germline V gene lookup returns CDR1 LGHNA and CDR2 YNFKEQ. V was shortened by 4 bases and J by 13 bases, with 26 bases between the two germline ends. RNA served as the template for amplifying TCR beta CDR3 regions. RT-PCR in the first round used HTBI primers; a second-round multiplex PCR followed. TCRdb fed the multiplex PCR reads into MiXCR, producing one record per CDR3 protein. The sample lists around 1.1 million distinct CDR3 sequences; 35% to 40% were seen once.

The sequenced material came from peripheral blood or thyroid tissue (not recorded which). This receptor was obtained from an adult man with Graves' hyperthyroidism. This chain uses TRBV4-2 with TRBJ1-6, with D possibly TRBD1 on 6 matching bases. CDR3 coding DNA: TGTGCCAGCAGCCGACTTTCAGGGGCTGTTATCGTTTTGCCCCTCCACTTT. It encodes CASSRLSGAVIVLPLHF.